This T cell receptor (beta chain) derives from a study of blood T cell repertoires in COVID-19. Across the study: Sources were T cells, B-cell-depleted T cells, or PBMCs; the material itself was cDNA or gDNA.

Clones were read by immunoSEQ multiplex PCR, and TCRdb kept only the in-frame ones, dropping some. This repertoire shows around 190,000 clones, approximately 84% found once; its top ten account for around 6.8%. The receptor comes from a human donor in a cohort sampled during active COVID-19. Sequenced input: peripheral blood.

CDR3 nucleotide sequence: TGTGCCAGTAGTACAGTTCCCGGCCGGGGACAGGGTCGTAATCAGCCCCAGCATTTT. Residues: CASSTVPGRGQGRNQPQHF. V and J are TRBV19 and TRBJ1-5, with TRBD1 matching 9 bases. The CDR3 sequence is 19 residues long. The germline CDR1 and CDR2 sequences are LNHDA and SQIVND (reference sequence). V was clipped by 4 bases and J by 4 bases; unmatched bases: 17.